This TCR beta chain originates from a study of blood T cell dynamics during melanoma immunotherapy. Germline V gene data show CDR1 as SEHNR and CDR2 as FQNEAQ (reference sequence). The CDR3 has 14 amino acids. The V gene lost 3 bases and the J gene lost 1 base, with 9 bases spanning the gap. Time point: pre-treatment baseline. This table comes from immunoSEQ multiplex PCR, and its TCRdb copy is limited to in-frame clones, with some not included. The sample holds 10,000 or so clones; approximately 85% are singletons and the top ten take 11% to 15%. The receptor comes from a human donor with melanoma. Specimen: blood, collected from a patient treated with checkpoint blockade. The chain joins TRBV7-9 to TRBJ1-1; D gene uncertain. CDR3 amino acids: CASSLSHSNTEAFF. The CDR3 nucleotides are TGTGCCAGCAGCTTGAGTCATTCGAACACTGAAGCTTTCTTT.